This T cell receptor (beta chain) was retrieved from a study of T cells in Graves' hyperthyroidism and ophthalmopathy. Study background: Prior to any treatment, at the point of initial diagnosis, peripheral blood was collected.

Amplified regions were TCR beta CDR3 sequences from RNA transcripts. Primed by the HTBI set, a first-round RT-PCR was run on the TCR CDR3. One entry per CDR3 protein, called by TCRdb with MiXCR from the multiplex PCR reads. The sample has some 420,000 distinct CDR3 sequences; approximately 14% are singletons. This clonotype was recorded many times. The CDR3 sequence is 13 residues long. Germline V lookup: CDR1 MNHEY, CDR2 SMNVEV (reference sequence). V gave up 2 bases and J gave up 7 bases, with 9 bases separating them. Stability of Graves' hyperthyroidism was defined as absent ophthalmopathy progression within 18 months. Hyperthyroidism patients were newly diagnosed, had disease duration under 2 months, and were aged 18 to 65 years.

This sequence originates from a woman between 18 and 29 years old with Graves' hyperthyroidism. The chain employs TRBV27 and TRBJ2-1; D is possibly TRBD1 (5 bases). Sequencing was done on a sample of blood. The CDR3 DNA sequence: TGTGCCAGCAGTTTAGGCCAGGGAAATGAGCAGTTCTTC. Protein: CASSLGQGNEQFF.